This T cell receptor beta chain was documented in a study of blood T cell repertoires in COVID-19. Study summary: T cells, B-cell-depleted T cells, or PBMCs supplied cDNA or gDNA.

Original processing notes: Reference gene primer amplification gave nucleated cell count estimates. Only in-frame clones appear in the TCRdb table, and some are missing; sequencing was by immunoSEQ multiplex PCR. V and J calls plus clone size are reproduced from that table; the DNA served to infer D and trimming. The sample lists under 300,000 clones, 70% to 90% occurring once. Germline CDR1 is SQVTM and CDR2 is ANQGSEA. V was trimmed by 5 bases and J by 5 bases, leaving 15 bases between them. The CDR3 is 13 residues long. The gene calls are TRBV29-1 and TRBJ1-1; D not resolved. The receptor comes from a man in his 60s with acute or convalescent COVID-19. Sequenced: peripheral blood. CDR3 coding DNA: TGCAGCGTTAGCTACCTAGGTAGTACTGAAGCTTTCTTT. The encoded protein is CSVSYLGSTEAFF.